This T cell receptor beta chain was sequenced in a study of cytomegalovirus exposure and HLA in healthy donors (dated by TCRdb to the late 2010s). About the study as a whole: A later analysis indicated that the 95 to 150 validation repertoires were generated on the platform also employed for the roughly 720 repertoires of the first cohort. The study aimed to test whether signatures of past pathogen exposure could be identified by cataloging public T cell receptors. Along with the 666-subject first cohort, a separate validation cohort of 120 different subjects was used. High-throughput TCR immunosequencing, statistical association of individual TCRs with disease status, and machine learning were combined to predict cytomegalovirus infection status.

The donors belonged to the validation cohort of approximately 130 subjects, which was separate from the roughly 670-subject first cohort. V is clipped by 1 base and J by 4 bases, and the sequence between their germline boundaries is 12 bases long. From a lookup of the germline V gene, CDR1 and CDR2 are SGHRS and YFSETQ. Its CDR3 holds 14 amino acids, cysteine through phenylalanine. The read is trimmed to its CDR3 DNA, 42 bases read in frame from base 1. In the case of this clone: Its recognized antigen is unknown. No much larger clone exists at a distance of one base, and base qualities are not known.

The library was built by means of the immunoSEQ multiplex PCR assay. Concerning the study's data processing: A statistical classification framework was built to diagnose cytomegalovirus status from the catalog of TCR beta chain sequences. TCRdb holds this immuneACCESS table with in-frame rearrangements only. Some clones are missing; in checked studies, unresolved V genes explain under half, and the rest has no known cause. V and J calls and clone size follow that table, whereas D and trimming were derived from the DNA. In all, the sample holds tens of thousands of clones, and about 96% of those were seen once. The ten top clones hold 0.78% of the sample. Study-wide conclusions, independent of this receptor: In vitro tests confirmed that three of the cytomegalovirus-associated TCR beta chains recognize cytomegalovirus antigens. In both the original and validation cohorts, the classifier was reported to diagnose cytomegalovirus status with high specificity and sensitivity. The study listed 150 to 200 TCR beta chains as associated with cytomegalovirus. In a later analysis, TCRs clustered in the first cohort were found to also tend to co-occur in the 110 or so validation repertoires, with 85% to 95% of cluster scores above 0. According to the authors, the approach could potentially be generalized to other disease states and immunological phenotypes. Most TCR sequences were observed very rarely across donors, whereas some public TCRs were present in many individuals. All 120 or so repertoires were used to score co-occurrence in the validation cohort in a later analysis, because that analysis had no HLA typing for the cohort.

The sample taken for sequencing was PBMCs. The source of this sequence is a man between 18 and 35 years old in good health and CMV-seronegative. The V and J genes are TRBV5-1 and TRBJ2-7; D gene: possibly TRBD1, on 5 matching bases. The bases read TGCGCCAGCAGCTTGACGGACATTCCGTACGAGCAGTACTTC. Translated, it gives CASSLTDIPYEQYF.